The rows below give T cell receptor beta chains drawn from one sample of a study of shared clonotypes between healthy human individuals. Profiling relied on immunoSEQ multiplex PCR, and the TCRdb table lists in-frame clones only, not all of them. The repertoire holds roughly 1 million clones, with more than 60% as singletons. Sample: memory CD4+ T cells sorted from blood. Receptor source: a man aged 18-30 years in good health. Both conserved end residues are part of each CDR3. The D gene is left open where the match is weak. Only part of the rows carry a size: once, few, many, or a class if the clone is expanded.

v_gene	j_gene	abundance	d_gene	CDR3nt	CDR3aa
TRBV10-3	TRBJ1-5	NA	NA	TGTGCCATCAGTGGGAATAGTGGCGAATATCAGCCCCAGCATTTT	CAISGNSGEYQPQHF
TRBV7-6	TRBJ2-7	once	TRBD2	TGTGCCAGCAGCGGGGAGAGCGGGAGGGTCTACGAGCAGTACTTC	CASSGESGRVYEQYF
TRBV5-6	TRBJ2-7	NA	NA	TGTGCCAGCAGCCTACGACTAGTCAACTACGAGCAGTACTTC	CASSLRLVNYEQYF
TRBV7-2	TRBJ2-3	NA	NA	TGTGCCAGCAGCCCCTGGACCGTATGGGGTACGCAGTATTTT	CASSPWTVWGTQYF
TRBV28	TRBJ1-1	NA	NA	TGTGCCAGCACCCCGGGGCCCGGGGATAACACTGAAGCTTTCTTT	CASTPGPGDNTEAFF
TRBV11-3	TRBJ2-3	NA	NA	TGTGCCAGCAGCTTAGGGGGGGCGGGCACAGATACGCAGTATTTT	CASSLGGAGTDTQYF
TRBV5-6	TRBJ1-1	NA	NA	TGTGCCAGCAGCCCCTTAAGGGCCGGTGGCACTGAAGCTTTCTTT	CASSPLRAGGTEAFF
TRBV6-7	TRBJ1-4	NA	TRBD1	TGTGCCAGCAGGCAGGAACAATTTAGGGGGCGGTCCCGGAATGAAAAACTGTTTTTT	CASRQEQFRGRSRNEKLFF
TRBV15	TRBJ1-5	NA	TRBD1	TGTGCCACAACGGACAGGGAAAATCAGCCCCAGCATTTT	CATTDRENQPQHF
TRBV11-2	TRBJ1-6	NA	NA	TGTGCCAGCAGCTTAGAACATGCCGGGAATTCACCCCTCCACTTT	CASSLEHAGNSPLHF
TRBV6-5	TRBJ1-2	NA	TRBD1	TGTGCCAGCAGTTACGGTCAGGGGGGCTATGGCTACACCTTC	CASSYGQGGYGYTF
TRBV5-1	TRBJ1-3	once	NA	TGCGCCAGCAGCTTAGGCAGTGGTTTTGGAAACACCATATATTTT	CASSLGSGFGNTIYF
TRBV13	TRBJ2-7	NA	NA	TGTGCCAGCAGCCGGGGGACGGGCTACGAGCAGTACTTC	CASSRGTGYEQYF
TRBV7-3	TRBJ2-7	NA	NA	TGTGCCAGCAGTTCTGGTGGGGACCAGTACTTC	CASSSGGDQYF
TRBV29-1	TRBJ1-2	NA	TRBD1	TGCAGCGTTGGGACAGGGGGCAATGGCTACACCTTC	CSVGTGGNGYTF
TRBV29-1	TRBJ2-7	once	NA	TGCAGCGTTGTCTTTGCAGGGAAGTACGAGCAGTACTTC	CSVVFAGKYEQYF
TRBV19	TRBJ1-1	NA	TRBD1	TGTGCCAGTAGGTACAGGGGGCAGAACACTGAAGCTTTCTTT	CASRYRGQNTEAFF
TRBV11-2	TRBJ2-1	NA	NA	TGTGCCAGCACCCGAAACTTCAGACTGGATCCAGACAATGAGCAGTTCTTC	CASTRNFRLDPDNEQFF
TRBV19	TRBJ2-7	few	NA	TGTGCCAGTAGTCCCCTGGGAGGGGGCTTCGGCGAGCAGTACTTC	CASSPLGGGFGEQYF
TRBV11-2	TRBJ2-3	NA	NA	TGTGCCAGCTCTGTGGGGAACCCAACAGATACGCAGTATTTT	CASSVGNPTDTQYF
TRBV19	TRBJ2-1	once	TRBD2	TGTGCCAGTAAGCGGGAGGGGGAGTACAATGAGCAGTTCTTC	CASKREGEYNEQFF
TRBV19	TRBJ2-2	NA	NA	TGTGCCAGTAGCCGCAGGGGCGCATACACCGGGGAGCTGTTTTTT	CASSRRGAYTGELFF
TRBV5-1	TRBJ1-1	few	NA	TGCGCCAGCAGCTTGGTTGAGGGGACGATGAACACTGAAGCTTTCTTT	CASSLVEGTMNTEAFF
TRBV21-1	TRBJ2-7	few	NA	TGTGCCAGCAGCAAAGCTAGGCTAGCCGCCTCCTACGAGCAGTACTTC	CASSKARLAASYEQYF
TRBV19	TRBJ1-6	NA	NA	TGTGCCAGTAGCCTATCTCCTGGTAATTCACCCCTCCACTTT	CASSLSPGNSPLHF
TRBV14	TRBJ1-2	NA	NA	TGTGCCAGCAGCCAAGATGTTCAACGGAACCTGGGCTACACCTTC	CASSQDVQRNLGYTF
TRBV5-1	TRBJ1-3	NA	NA	TGCGCCAGCAGTCCCTCTGGGAACTCTGGAAACACCATATATTTT	CASSPSGNSGNTIYF
TRBV6-1	TRBJ1-2	NA	NA	TGTGCCAGCAGTCCCCAAGCAGGGCCAAACGGCTACACCTTC	CASSPQAGPNGYTF
TRBV30	TRBJ2-3	once	TRBD1	TGTGCCTGGAGTGTACGTCTTGTCGGAACAGGGGGCGGAAGCACAGATACGCAGTATTTT	CAWSVRLVGTGGGSTDTQYF
TRBV5-1	TRBJ2-3	once	TRBD1	TGCGCCAGCAGCTTAGGGACAGCCACTAGCACAGATACGCAGTATTTT	CASSLGTATSTDTQYF
TRBV6-1	TRBJ1-2	NA	NA	TGTGCCAGCACCCCAGGCTATGGCTACACCTTC	CASTPGYGYTF
TRBV7-9	TRBJ2-5	NA	NA	TGTGCCAGCAGCTACCCCGAACTAATAGGGGAGACCCAGTACTTC	CASSYPELIGETQYF
TRBV19	TRBJ2-4	NA	NA	TGTGCCACAGAGGAGGGAGGAAACATTCAGTACTTC	CATEEGGNIQYF
TRBV5-1	TRBJ2-3	few	NA	TGCGCCAGTCGGAAACGAGACAGCTTCATATCCACAGATACGCAGTATTTT	CASRKRDSFISTDTQYF
TRBV7-9	TRBJ1-2	few	NA	TGTGCCAGCAGCCCGAAGTCTGGTACCTATGGCTACACCTTC	CASSPKSGTYGYTF
TRBV6-1	TRBJ2-1	NA	TRBD1	TGTGCCAGCAGTGGTCGGGACAGGGGGATTTATGAGCAGTTCTTC	CASSGRDRGIYEQFF
TRBV5-1	TRBJ2-1	NA	TRBD2	TGCGCCAGCAGCAAAGGGACTAGTTCCAATGAGCAGTTCTTC	CASSKGTSSNEQFF
TRBV10-1	TRBJ2-7	NA	NA	TGCGCCAGCAGCCGTGACCCCGACCAATACTTC	CASSRDPDQYF
TRBV4-3	TRBJ2-1	NA	NA	TGCGCCAGCAGCCGATCCCTCTCCCGGGAGCAGTTCTTC	CASSRSLSREQFF
TRBV5-1	TRBJ2-7	NA	TRBD1	TGCGCCAGCTATGACCAGGGGGCGACGAACGAGCAGTACTTC	CASYDQGATNEQYF
TRBV29-1	TRBJ1-2	NA	NA	TGCAGCGTTGAAGGCACAGTAGAAGGCTATGGCTACACCTTC	CSVEGTVEGYGYTF
TRBV5-1	TRBJ2-6	NA	NA	TGCGCCAGCACCCGTGACGGGGGGGCCAACGTCCTGACTTTC	CASTRDGGANVLTF
TRBV5-1	TRBJ1-1	few	NA	TGCGCCAGCAGCTTGGACGGGGTGGGAAACACTGAAGCTTTCTTT	CASSLDGVGNTEAFF
TRBV5-1	TRBJ1-2	NA	NA	TGCGCCAGCAGCTTGGCCGGCTATGGCTACACCTTC	CASSLAGYGYTF
TRBV7-9	TRBJ2-1	NA	NA	TGTGCCAGCAGCTTATTAGAAACGGAGCAGTTCTTC	CASSLLETEQFF